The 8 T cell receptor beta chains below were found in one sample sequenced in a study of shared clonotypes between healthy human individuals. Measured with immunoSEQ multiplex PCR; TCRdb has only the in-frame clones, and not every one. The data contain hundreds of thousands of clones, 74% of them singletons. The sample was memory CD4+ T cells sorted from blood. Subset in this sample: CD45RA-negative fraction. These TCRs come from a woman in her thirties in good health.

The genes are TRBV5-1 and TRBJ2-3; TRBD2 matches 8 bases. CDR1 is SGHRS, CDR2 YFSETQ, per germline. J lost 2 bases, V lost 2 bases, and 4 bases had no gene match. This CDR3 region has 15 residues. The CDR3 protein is CASSLAGAVTDTQYF. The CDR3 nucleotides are TGCGCCAGCAGCTTAGCGGGAGCTGTCACAGATACGCAGTATTTT.

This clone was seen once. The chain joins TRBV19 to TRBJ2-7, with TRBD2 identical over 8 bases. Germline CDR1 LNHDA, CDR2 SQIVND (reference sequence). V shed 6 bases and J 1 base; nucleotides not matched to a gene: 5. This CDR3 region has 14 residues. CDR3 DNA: TGTGCCAGTAGCGAACTAGCGGCATCCTACGAGCAGTACTTC. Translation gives CASSELAASYEQYF.

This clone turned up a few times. The CDR3 loop is CASSQSQGPQPQHF. The CDR3 nucleotides read TGTGCCAGCAGCCAGTCACAGGGACCTCAGCCCCAGCATTTT. The chain links TRBV5-5 to TRBJ1-5, with D maybe TRBD1 (6 bases). V was pared by 4 bases and J by 6 bases, with 14 bases between. The CDR3 contains 14 residues. From germline, CDR1 is SGHKS and CDR2 YYEKEE (reference sequence). Together with reference TRBV5-5 and TRBJ1-5, the CDR3 gives the full variable domain: DAGVTQSPTHLIKTRGQQVTLRCSPISGHKSVSWYQQVLGQGPQFIFQYYEKEERGRGNFPDRFSARQFPNYSSELNVNALLLGDSALYLCASSQSQGPQPQHFGDGTRLSIL.

The CDR3 loop reads CASSLWQGIYGYTF. The CDR3 DNA sequence: TGCGCCAGCAGCTTGTGGCAGGGGATCTATGGCTACACCTTC. The chain joins TRBV5-1 to TRBJ1-2, with D possibly TRBD1 on 6 matching bases. The CDR3 is 14 residues long. Trimming removed 1 base from V and 4 bases from J, with 11 bases in between. Germline CDR1 reads SGHRS; CDR2 reads YFSETQ. The variable domain in full, completed from reference TRBV5-1 and TRBJ1-2, reads KAGVTQTPRYLIKTRGQQVTLSCSPISGHRSVSWYQQTPGQGLQFLFEYFSETQRNKGNFPGRFSGRQFSNSRSEMNVSTLELGDSALYLCASSLWQGIYGYTFGSGTRLTVV.

The CDR3 DNA reads as TGTGCCAGCAGCTTAGGCTGGCAGAGCTACGAGCAGTACTTC. Protein: CASSLGWQSYEQYF. The gene calls are TRBV7-8 and TRBJ2-5; D is unresolved. The tail of the sequence fits TRBJ2-7 better, so the J call may be wrong. The CDR3 consists of 14 residues. Germline CDR1 is SGHVS and CDR2 is FQNEAQ.

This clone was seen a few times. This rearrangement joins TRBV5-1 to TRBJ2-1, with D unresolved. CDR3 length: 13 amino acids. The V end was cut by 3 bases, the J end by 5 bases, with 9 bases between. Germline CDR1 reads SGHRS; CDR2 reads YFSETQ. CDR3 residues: CASSSGPDNEQFF. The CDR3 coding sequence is TGCGCCAGCAGCTCCGGGCCCGACAATGAGCAGTTCTTC.

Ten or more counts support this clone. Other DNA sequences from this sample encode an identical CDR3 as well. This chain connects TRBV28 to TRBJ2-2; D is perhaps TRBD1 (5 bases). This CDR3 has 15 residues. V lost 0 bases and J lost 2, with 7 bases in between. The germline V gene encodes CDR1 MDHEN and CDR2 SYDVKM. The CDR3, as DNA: TGTGCCAGCAGTTTATGGGGGCAAAACACCGGGGAGCTGTTTTTT. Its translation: CASSLWGQNTGELFF.

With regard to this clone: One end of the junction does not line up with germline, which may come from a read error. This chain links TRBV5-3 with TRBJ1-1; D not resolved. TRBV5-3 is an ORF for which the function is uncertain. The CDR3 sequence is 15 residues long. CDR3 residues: CASSLRPEMNTEAFF. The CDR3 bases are TGTGCCAGCAGCTTGCGCCCCGAAATGAACACTGAAGCTTTCTTT.